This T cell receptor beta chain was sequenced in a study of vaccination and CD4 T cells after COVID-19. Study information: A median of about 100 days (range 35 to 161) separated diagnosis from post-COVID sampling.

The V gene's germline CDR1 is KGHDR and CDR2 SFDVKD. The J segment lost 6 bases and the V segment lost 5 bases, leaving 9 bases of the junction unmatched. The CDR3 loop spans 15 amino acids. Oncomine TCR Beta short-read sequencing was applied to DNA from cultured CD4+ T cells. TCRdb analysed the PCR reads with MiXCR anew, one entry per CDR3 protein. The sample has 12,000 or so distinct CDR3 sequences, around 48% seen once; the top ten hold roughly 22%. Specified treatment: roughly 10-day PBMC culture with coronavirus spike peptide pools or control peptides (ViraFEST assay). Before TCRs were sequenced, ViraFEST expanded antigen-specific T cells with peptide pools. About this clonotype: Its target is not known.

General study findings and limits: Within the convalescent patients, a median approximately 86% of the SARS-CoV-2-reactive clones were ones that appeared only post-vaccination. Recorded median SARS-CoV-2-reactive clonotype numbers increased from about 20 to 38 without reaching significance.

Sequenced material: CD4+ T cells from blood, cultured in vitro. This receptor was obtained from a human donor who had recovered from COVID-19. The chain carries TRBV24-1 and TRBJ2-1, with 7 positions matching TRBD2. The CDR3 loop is CATSVVGEGPNEQFF. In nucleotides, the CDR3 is TGTGCCACCAGTGTCGTAGGGGAGGGACCCAATGAGCAGTTCTTC.